This T cell receptor beta chain was profiled in a study of radiotherapy plus CTLA-4 blockade in lung cancer. About this clone itself: The antigen is undetermined.

The ends were cut back, 6 bases at V and 3 bases at J, with 11 bases in the middle. CDR3 length equals 13 residues. CDR1 is MNHEY and CDR2 is SVGAGI in the germline V gene. Study conclusions and caveats: Blood TCR clones of tumor origin expanded after radiotherapy plus ipilimumab.

Clones were read by immunoSEQ multiplex PCR, and TCRdb kept only the in-frame ones, dropping some. The sample consists of about 38,000 clones, over 70% of them appearing once. V gene TRBV6-5 combines with J gene TRBJ1-1, with D uncertain. Sequenced material: peripheral blood, taken from a patient treated with radiotherapy plus ipilimumab. The sequence was obtained from a human donor with non-small cell lung cancer who had stable disease on radiotherapy plus ipilimumab. DNA of the CDR3: TGTGCCAGCAGATCGACTTACCACACTGAAGCTTTCTTT. It specifies CASRSTYHTEAFF.